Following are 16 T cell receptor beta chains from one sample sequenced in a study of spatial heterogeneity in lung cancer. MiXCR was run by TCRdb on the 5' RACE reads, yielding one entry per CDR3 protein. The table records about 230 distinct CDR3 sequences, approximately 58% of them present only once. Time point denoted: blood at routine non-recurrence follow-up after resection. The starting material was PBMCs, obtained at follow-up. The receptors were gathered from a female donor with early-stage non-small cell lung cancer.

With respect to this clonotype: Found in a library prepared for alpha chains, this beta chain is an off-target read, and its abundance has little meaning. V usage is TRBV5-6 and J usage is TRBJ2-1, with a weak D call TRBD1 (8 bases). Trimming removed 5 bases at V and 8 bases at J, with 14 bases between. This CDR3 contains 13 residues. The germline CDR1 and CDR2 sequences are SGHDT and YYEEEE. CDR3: CASRRQGRDEQFF. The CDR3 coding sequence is TGTGCCAGCAGGAGACAGGGGAGGGATGAGCAGTTCTTC.

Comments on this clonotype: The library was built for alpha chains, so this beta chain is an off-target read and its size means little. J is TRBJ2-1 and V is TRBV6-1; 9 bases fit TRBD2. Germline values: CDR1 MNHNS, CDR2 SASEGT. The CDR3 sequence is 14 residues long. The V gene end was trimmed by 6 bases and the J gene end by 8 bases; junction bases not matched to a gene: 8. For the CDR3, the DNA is TGTGCCAGCAGATCGGGACTAGCAGGCGATGAGCAGTTCTTC. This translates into CASRSGLAGDEQFF.

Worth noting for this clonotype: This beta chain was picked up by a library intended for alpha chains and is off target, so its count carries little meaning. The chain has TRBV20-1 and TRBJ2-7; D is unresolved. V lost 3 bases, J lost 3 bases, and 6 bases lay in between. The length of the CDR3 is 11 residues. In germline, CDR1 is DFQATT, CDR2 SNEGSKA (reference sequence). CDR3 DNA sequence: TGCAGTGCTAGTCGTCACTACGAGCAGTACTTC. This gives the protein CSASRHYEQYF.

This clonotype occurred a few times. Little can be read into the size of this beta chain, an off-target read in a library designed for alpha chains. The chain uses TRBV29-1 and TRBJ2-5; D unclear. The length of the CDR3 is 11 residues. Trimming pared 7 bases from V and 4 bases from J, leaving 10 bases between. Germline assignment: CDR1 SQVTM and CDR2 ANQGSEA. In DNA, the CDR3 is TGCAGCGCTTCACCTGGAGAGACCCAGTACTTC. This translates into CSASPGETQYF.

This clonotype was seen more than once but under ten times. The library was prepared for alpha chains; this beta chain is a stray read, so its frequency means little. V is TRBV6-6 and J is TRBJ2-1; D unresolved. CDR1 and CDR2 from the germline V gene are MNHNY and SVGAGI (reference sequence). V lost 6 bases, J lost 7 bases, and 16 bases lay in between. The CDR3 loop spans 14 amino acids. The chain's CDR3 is CASRPLWVGNEQFF. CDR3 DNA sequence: TGTGCCAGCAGACCACTGTGGGTAGGGAATGAGCAGTTCTTC.

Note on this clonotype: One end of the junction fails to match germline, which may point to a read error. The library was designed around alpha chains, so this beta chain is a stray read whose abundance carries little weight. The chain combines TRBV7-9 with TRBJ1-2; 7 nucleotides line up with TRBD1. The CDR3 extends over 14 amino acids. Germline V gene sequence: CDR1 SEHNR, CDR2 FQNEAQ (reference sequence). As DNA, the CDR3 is TGTGCCAGCAGCTTCCCCCGAGGGACAGAGCCCCTTATCTTC. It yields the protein CASSFPRGTEPLIF. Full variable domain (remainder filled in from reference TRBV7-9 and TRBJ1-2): DTGVSQNPRHKITKRGQNVTFRCDPISEHNRLYWYRQTLGQGPEFLTYFQNEAQLEKSRLLSDRFSAERPKGSFSTLEIQRTEQGDSAMYLCASSFPRGTEPLIFGSGTRLTVV.

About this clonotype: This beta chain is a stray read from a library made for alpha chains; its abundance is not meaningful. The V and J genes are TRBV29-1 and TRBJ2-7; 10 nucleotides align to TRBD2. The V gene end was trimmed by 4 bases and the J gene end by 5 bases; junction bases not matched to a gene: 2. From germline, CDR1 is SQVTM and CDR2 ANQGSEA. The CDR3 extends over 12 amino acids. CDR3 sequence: CSVVGTSDEQYV. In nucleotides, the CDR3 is TGCAGCGTTGTTGGGACTAGCGACGAGCAGTACGTC.

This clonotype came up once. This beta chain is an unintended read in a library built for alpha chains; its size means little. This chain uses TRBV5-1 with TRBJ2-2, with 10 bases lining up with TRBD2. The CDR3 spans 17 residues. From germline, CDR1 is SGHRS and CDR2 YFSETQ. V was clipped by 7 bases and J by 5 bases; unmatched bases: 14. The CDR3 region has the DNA TGCGCCAGCCGCGATAGGCTAGCGGGAGTCGGGACCGGGGAGCTGTTTTTT. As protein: CASRDRLAGVGTGELFF.

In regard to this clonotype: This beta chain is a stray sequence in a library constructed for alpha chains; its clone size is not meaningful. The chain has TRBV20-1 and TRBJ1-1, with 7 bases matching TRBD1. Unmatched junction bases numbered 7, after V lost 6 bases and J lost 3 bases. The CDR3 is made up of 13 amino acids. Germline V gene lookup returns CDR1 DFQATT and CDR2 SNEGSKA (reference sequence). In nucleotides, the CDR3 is TGCAGTGCGCCGGTAGGGGGCTACACTGAAGCTTTCTTT. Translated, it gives CSAPVGGYTEAFF.

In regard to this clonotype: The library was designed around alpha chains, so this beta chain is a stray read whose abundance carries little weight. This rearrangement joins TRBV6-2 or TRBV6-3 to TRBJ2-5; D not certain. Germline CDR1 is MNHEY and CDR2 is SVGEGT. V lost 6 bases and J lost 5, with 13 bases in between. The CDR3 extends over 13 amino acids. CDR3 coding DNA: TGTGCCAGCAGACTTAGCTCCGGTGAGACCCAGTACTTC. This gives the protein CASRLSSGETQYF.

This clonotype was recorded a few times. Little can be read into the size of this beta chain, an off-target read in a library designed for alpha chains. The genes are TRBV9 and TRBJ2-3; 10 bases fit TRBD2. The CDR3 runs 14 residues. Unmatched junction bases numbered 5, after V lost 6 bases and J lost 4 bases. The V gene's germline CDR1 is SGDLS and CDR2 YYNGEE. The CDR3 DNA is TGTGCCAGCAAACAAGCGGGAGGGGCAGATACGCAGTATTTT. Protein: CASKQAGGADTQYF. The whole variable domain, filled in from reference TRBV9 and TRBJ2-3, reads DSGVTQTPKHLITATGQRVTLRCSPRSGDLSVYWYQQSLDQGLQFLIQYYNGEERAKGNILERFSAQQFPDLHSELNLSSLELGDSALYFCASKQAGGADTQYFGPGTRLTVL.

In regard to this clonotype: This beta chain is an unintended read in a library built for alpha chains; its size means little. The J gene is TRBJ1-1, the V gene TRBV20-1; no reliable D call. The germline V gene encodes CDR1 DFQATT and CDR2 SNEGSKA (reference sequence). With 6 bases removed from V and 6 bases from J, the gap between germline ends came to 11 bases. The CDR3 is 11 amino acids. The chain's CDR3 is CSAGRPAEAFF. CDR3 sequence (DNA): TGCAGTGCCGGCAGGCCGGCTGAAGCTTTCTTT.

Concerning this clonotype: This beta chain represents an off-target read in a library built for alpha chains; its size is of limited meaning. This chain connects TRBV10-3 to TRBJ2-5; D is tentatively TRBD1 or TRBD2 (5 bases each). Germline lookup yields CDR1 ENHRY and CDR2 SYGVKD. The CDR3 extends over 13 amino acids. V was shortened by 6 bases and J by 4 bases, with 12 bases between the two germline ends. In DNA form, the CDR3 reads TGTGCCATCAGAAGGGACGGTCCAGAGACCCAGTACTTC. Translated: CAIRRDGPETQYF.

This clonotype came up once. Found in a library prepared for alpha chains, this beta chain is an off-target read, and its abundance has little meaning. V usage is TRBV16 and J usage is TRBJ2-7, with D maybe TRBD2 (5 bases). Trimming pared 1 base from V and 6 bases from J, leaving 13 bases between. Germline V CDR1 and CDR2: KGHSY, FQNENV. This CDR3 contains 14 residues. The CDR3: CASSQLSSTGEQYV. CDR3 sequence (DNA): TGTGCCAGCAGCCAATTGTCTAGCACGGGCGAGCAGTACGTC.

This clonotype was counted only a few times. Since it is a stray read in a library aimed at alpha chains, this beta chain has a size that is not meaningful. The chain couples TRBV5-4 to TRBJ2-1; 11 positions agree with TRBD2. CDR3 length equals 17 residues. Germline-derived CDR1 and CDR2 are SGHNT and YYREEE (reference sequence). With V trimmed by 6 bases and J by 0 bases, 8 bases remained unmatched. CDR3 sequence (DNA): TGTGCCAGCACCGGACTAGCGGGTGTTGACTCCTACAATGAGCAGTTCTTC. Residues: CASTGLAGVDSYNEQFF. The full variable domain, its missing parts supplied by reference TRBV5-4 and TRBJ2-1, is ETGVTQSPTHLIKTRGQQVTLRCSSQSGHNTVSWYQQALGQGPQFIFQYYREEENGRGNFPPRFSGLQFPNYSSELNVNALELDDSALYLCASTGLAGVDSYNEQFFGPGTRLTVL.

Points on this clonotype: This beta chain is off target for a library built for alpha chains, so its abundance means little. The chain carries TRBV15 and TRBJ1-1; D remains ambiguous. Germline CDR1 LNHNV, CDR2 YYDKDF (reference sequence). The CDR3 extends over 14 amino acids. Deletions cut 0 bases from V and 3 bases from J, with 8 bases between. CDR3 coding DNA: TGTGCCACCAGCAGAGATCTTGGGGACACTGAAGCTTTCTTT. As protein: CATSRDLGDTEAFF.